Each of the 8 T cell receptor beta chains below was sequenced from the same sample in a study of OX40 agonist ivuxolimab in advanced cancers. Sequenced by immunoSEQ multiplex PCR; TCRdb stores in-frame clones only, minus some. This sample yields over 20,000 clones, of which roughly 84% are seen a single time; 30% to 35% belongs to the top ten. The sample consisted of CD4+ or CD8+ T cells sorted from blood, taken in a trial of the OX40 agonist ivuxolimab. These receptors were taken from an adult with an advanced solid tumor such as melanoma, head and neck, liver or kidney cancer.

This clone has only a few counts. This chain joins TRBV27 and TRBJ1-5; a weak D match, TRBD1 (6 bases). CDR1 is MNHEY and CDR2 is SMNVEV in the germline V gene (reference sequence). This CDR3 contains 12 residues. V was trimmed by 7 bases and J by 7 bases, leaving 11 bases between them. CDR3 residues: CASMTGGQPQHF. The CDR3 bases are TGTGCCAGCATGACAGGAGGCCAGCCCCAGCATTTT.

V usage is TRBV25-1 and J usage is TRBJ2-1; the D is unclear. V was cut by 3 bases and J by 6 bases, with 9 bases left in between. Germline V gene data show CDR1 as MGHDK and CDR2 as SYGVNS. The CDR3 sequence is 13 residues long. The CDR3 DNA follows: TGTGCCAGCAGTGACCCAGGACCCAATGAGCAGTTCTTC. Protein product: CASSDPGPNEQFF.

The J gene is TRBJ2-1, the V gene TRBV5-1; 11 nucleotides align to TRBD2. Per germline, CDR1 SGHRS and CDR2 YFSETQ. V lost 1 base and J lost 4; bases outside the gene matches: 7. The CDR3 runs 17 residues. Here the CDR3 reads CASSLLGLAVTYNEQFF. The CDR3 region has the DNA TGCGCCAGCAGCTTGTTGGGACTAGCGGTGACTTACAATGAGCAGTTCTTC.

The rearrangement links TRBV11-2 to TRBJ2-3; tentatively, D is TRBD2 (5 bases). Germline V gene data show CDR1 as SGHAT and CDR2 as FQNNGV. Deletions cut 5 bases from V and 10 bases from J, with 19 bases between. The CDR3 runs 14 residues. This chain's CDR3 is CASSPSLNFGAQYF. Here the CDR3 DNA reads TGTGCCAGCAGCCCGAGTCTGAATTTCGGGGCGCAGTATTTT.

A few counts support this clone. V and J are TRBV7-9 and TRBJ2-7; 11 bases line up with TRBD2. With 3 bases clipped from V and 2 bases from J, the junction kept 3 bases outside the gene matches. Germline V gene sequence: CDR1 SEHNR, CDR2 FQNEAQ (reference sequence). The CDR3 length is 15 residues. CDR3 nucleotide sequence: TGTGCCAGCAGCTTCGGGACTAGCGGAGCCTACGAGCAGTACTTC. It specifies CASSFGTSGAYEQYF.

This chain uses TRBV9 with TRBJ1-2; D gene ambiguous. The V gene lost 0 bases and the J gene lost 0 bases, with 6 bases spanning the gap. The germline gives CDR1 SGDLS, CDR2 YYNGEE. The CDR3 is 14 amino acids. CDR3 nucleotides: TGTGCCAGCAGCGTAGGCAGATCTAACTATGGCTACACCTTC. As protein: CASSVGRSNYGYTF.

The chain combines TRBV7-9 with TRBJ2-3, with TRBD2 matching over 11 bases. From germline, CDR1 is SEHNR and CDR2 FQNEAQ (reference sequence). V was pared by 3 bases and J by 2 bases, with 7 bases of the junction left unmatched. The CDR3 runs to 17 residues. The DNA of the CDR3 is TGTGCCAGCAGCTTCGACGGGACTAGCGGATACACAGATACGCAGTATTTT. It is translated as CASSFDGTSGYTDTQYF.

The rearrangement joins TRBV27 to TRBJ2-1; D is unresolved. V was clipped by 4 bases and J by 2 bases, with 6 bases between them. Looked up from germline, CDR1 is MNHEY and CDR2 is SMNVEV (reference sequence). The CDR3 contains 13 residues. CDR3 DNA: TGTGCCAGCAGTTACAGCACCTACAATGAGCAGTTCTTC. Its protein product is CASSYSTYNEQFF.